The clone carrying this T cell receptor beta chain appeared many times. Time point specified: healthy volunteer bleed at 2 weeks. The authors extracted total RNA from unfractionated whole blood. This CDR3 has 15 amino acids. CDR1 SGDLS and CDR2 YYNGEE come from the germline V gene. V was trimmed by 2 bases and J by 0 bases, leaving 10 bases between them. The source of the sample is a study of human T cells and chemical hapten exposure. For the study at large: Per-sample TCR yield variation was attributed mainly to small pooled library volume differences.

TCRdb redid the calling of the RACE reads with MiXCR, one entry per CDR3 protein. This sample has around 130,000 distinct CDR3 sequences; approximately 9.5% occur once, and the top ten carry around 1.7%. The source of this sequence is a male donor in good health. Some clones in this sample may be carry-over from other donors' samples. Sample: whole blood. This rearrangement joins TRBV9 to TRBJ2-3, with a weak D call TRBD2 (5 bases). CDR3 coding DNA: TGTGCCAGCAGCGTTGAAGGGAGCAGCACAGATACGCAGTATTTT. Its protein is CASSVEGSSTDTQYF.